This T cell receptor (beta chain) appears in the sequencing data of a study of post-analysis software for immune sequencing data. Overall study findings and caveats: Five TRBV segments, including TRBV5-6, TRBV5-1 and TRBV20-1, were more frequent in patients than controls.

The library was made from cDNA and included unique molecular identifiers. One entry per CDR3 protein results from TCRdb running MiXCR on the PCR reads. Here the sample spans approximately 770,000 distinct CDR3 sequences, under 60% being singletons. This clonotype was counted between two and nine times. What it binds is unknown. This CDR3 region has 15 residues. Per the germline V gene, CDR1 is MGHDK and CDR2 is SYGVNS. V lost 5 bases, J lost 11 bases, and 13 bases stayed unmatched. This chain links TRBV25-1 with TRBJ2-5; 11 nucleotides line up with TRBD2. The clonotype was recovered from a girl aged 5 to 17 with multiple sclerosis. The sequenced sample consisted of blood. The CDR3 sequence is CASSLPTSGMGEQYF. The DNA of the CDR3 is TGTGCCAGCAGTCTTCCGACTAGCGGGATGGGTGAGCAGTACTTC.